A single sample gave rise to the 27 T cell receptor beta chains below, sequenced in a study of shared clonotypes between healthy human individuals. The method was immunoSEQ multiplex PCR; TCRdb's version includes in-frame clones alone and lacks a portion of them. The sample has 300,000 to 400,000 clones, 73% seen once. The specimen sequenced was memory CD4+ T cells sorted from blood. Subset denoted: CD45RA-negative fraction. The receptors here all came from a man aged 25-45 years in good health.

Many counts were recorded for this clone. The V call is TRBV15, the J call TRBJ2-1; D call uncertain. The CDR3 has 16 residues. Looked up from germline, CDR1 is LNHNV and CDR2 is YYDKDF (reference sequence). V lost 0 bases, J lost 0 bases, and 9 bases lay in between. For the CDR3, the DNA is TGTGCCACCAGCAGAGAGCGGCCAGGCTCCTACAATGAGCAGTTCTTC. Translating it yields CATSRERPGSYNEQFF. Combining the CDR3 with reference TRBV15 and TRBJ2-1 gives the whole variable domain DAMVIQNPRYQVTQFGKPVTLSCSQTLNHNVMYWYQQKSSQAPKLLFHYYDKDFNNEADTPDNFQSRRPNTSFCFLDIRSPGLGDTAMYLCATSRERPGSYNEQFFGPGTRLTVL.

The chain combines TRBV28 with TRBJ2-7, with 8 bases aligning to TRBD2. The CDR3 loop spans 14 amino acids. Germline V gene lookup returns CDR1 MDHEN and CDR2 SYDVKM. V shed 3 bases, J shed 7 bases, and the junction held 8 bases outside the gene matches. CDR3 coding DNA: TGTGCCAGCAGTTTTGGAGCGGGAGTGATAGAGCAGTACTTC. Encoded protein: CASSFGAGVIEQYF.

The chain uses TRBV29-1 and TRBJ2-7; TRBD1 matches at 10 bases. V shed 4 bases and J 2 bases; nucleotides not matched to a gene: 2. CDR1 and CDR2 from the germline V gene are SQVTM and ANQGSEA. The CDR3 loop spans 13 amino acids. The CDR3 nucleotides are TGCAGCGTTGGGGACAGGGGAACCTACGAGCAGTACTTC. Its protein is CSVGDRGTYEQYF.

The chain recombines TRBV27 with TRBJ2-2; no clear D. The CDR3 loop spans 14 amino acids. Germline CDR1 is MNHEY and CDR2 is SMNVEV (reference sequence). V gave up 3 bases and J gave up 3 bases, with 8 bases separating them. The CDR3 nucleotides read TGTGCCAGCAGTTTGGGCGTGGACACCGGGGAGCTGTTTTTT. It yields the protein CASSLGVDTGELFF.

Of note for this clone: The sample contains more than one DNA sequence encoding this CDR3. The chain links TRBV14 to TRBJ2-5; D not resolved. V was trimmed by 0 bases and J by 2 bases, leaving 7 bases between them. The germline V gene has CDR1 SGHDN and CDR2 FVKESK. CDR3 length equals 14 residues. Here the CDR3 reads CASSQDLGQETQYF. The CDR3 DNA is TGTGCCAGCAGCCAAGATCTGGGACAAGAGACCCAGTACTTC. Supplemented by reference TRBV14 and TRBJ2-5, the full variable domain reads EAGVTQFPSHSVIEKGQTVTLRCDPISGHDNLYWYRRVMGKEIKFLLHFVKESKQDESGMPNNRFLAERTGGTYSTLKVQPAELEDSGVYFCASSQDLGQETQYFGPGTRLLVL.

The J gene is TRBJ2-3, the V gene TRBV7-3, with D tentatively TRBD1 (5 bases). V was pared by 2 bases and J by 0 bases, with 12 bases between. This CDR3 region has 16 residues. Per germline, CDR1 SGHTA and CDR2 FQGTGA. The CDR3 DNA is TGTGCCAGCAGCTTACAGGGTATCGTCAGCACAGATACGCAGTATTTT. Translation gives CASSLQGIVSTDTQYF.

Comment on this clone: One junction end disagrees with the germline gene, perhaps due to a read error. The rearrangement joins TRBV5-4 to TRBJ2-7, with 10 bases matching TRBD1. This CDR3 is built from 13 residues. The germline CDR1 and CDR2 sequences are SGHNT and YYREEE (reference sequence). Here the CDR3 reads CATSWTGGIEQYF. In DNA form, the CDR3 reads TGTGCCACCAGCTGGACAGGGGGAATAGAGCAGTACTTC.

This chain uses TRBV7-7 with TRBJ2-3; tentative D call: TRBD1 (5 bases). Trimming stripped 5 bases from V and 2 bases from J, with 14 bases between. The CDR3 is made up of 15 amino acids. Germline lookup yields CDR1 SSHAT and CDR2 FNYEAQ (reference sequence). CDR3 amino acids: CASSPSDSNTDTQYF. The CDR3 region has the DNA TGTGCCAGCAGCCCGTCCGACAGCAACACAGATACGCAGTATTTT.

This clone was counted a single time. The chain is built from TRBV2 and TRBJ2-1; 11 bases are shared with TRBD2. Germline V gives CDR1 SNHLY, CDR2 FYNNEI. The CDR3 consists of 14 residues. V trimming: 6 bases; J trimming: 4 bases; junction bases outside the gene matches: 2. CDR3 coding DNA: TGTGCCAGCAGAGGGACTAGCGGTTACAATGAGCAGTTCTTC. Translated: CASRGTSGYNEQFF. Using reference TRBV2 and TRBJ2-1 for the parts outside the CDR3, the full variable domain is EPEVTQTPSHQVTQMGQEVILRCVPISNHLYFYWYRQILGQKVEFLVSFYNNEISEKSEIFDDQFSVERPDGSNFTLKIRSTKLEDSAMYFCASRGTSGYNEQFFGPGTRLTVL.

The CDR3 nucleotides read TGTGCCAGTACTTCGACAGGTTCAGGTCAGCCCCAGCATTTT. Translating gives CASTSTGSGQPQHF. This sequence joins TRBV19 and TRBJ1-5, with D possibly TRBD1 on 6 matching bases. CDR1 LNHDA and CDR2 SQIVND come from the germline V gene (reference sequence). The CDR3 has 14 amino acids. The V and J ends lost 7 bases and 6 bases respectively, with 16 bases between them.

V usage is TRBV5-4 and J usage is TRBJ1-3; D ambiguous. This CDR3 spans 14 amino acids. Trimming cost V 0 bases and J 7 bases, with 11 bases left between them. CDR1 and CDR2 (germline): SGHNT, YYREEE (reference sequence). CDR3 bases: TGTGCCAGCAGCTTGGAACCTCTTGGGAACACCATATATTTT. Translation gives CASSLEPLGNTIYF.

This clone was picked up many times. The rearrangement links TRBV9 to TRBJ2-7; 11 nucleotides align to TRBD2. V dropped 6 bases and J dropped 2; count of bases not matched to a gene: 4. The CDR3 runs to 14 residues. Per the germline V gene, CDR1 is SGDLS and CDR2 is YYNGEE. This chain's CDR3 is CASIGLAGPYEQYF. Written as DNA, the CDR3 is TGTGCCAGCATTGGACTAGCGGGCCCCTACGAGCAGTACTTC.

The genes are TRBV15 and TRBJ2-7, with a tentative D call TRBD1 (6 bases). Germline V gene data show CDR1 as LNHNV and CDR2 as YYDKDF (reference sequence). This CDR3 comprises 13 residues. Trimming left V 6 bases short and J 2 bases short, with 11 bases between. CDR3 residues: CATSRDTAYEQYF. CDR3 coding DNA: TGTGCCACCAGTCGGGACACGGCCTACGAGCAGTACTTC.

The chain combines TRBV19 with TRBJ2-2; TRBD1 matches 9 bases. The CDR3 length is 13 residues. The germline gives CDR1 LNHDA, CDR2 SQIVND (reference sequence). The trim removed 6 bases at V and 5 bases at J, leaving 1 base unmatched. The CDR3 coding sequence is TGTGCCAGTAGCGACAGGGGGACCGGGGAGCTGTTTTTT. Translating gives CASSDRGTGELFF.

In its sample, this clone was seen many times. V and J are TRBV5-1 and TRBJ2-3; a possible D gene is TRBD2 (6 bases). The CDR3 has 15 residues. V lost 4 bases, J lost 0 bases, and 12 bases lay in between. CDR1 and CDR2 (germline): SGHRS, YFSETQ. CDR3 region: CASSDGTPSTDTQYF. As DNA, the CDR3 is TGCGCCAGCAGCGACGGGACTCCTAGCACAGATACGCAGTATTTT.

The chain joins TRBV9 to TRBJ1-4; D is unresolved. The germline V gene encodes CDR1 SGDLS and CDR2 YYNGEE. Trimming cost V 6 bases and J 4 bases, with 10 bases left between them. This CDR3 spans 13 amino acids. The CDR3 sequence is CASTRPGNEKLFF. DNA for the CDR3: TGTGCCAGCACCAGACCAGGTAATGAAAAACTGTTTTTT.

This clone has a count of ten or more. This rearrangement joins TRBV28 to TRBJ2-6; the match to TRBD1 covers 9 bases. V lost 11 bases, J lost 0 bases, and 14 bases stayed unmatched. CDR3 size: 18 residues. From germline, CDR1 is MDHEN and CDR2 SYDVKM. This chain's CDR3 is CARNWGTGRSSGANVLTF. The CDR3 DNA follows: TGTGCCCGAAACTGGGGGACAGGGAGGAGCTCTGGGGCCAACGTCCTGACTTTC.

This clone came up many times. This chain links TRBV19 with TRBJ2-1; 8 nucleotides match TRBD2. CDR3 length equals 12 residues. Germline CDR1 is LNHDA and CDR2 is SQIVND (reference sequence). V was pared by 5 bases and J by 6 bases, with 0 bases of the junction left unmatched. DNA for the CDR3: TGTGCCAGTAGTCGGGGGGGCAATGAGCAGTTCTTC. Translating it yields CASSRGGNEQFF.

The chain uses TRBV28 and TRBJ2-3; D is perhaps TRBD1 (8 bases). The germline V gene encodes CDR1 MDHEN and CDR2 SYDVKM. The CDR3 has 16 residues. V lost 4 bases to trimming and J lost 0 bases, with 14 bases between them. This CDR3 is CASSSQQGGSTDTQYF. The CDR3 DNA is TGTGCCAGCAGTTCGCAACAGGGGGGGAGCACAGATACGCAGTATTTT.

Notes on this clone: The same CDR3 arises from other DNA sequences in this sample as well. The rearrangement uses TRBV7-9 and TRBJ1-2; D not resolved. V lost 3 bases and J 5 bases, leaving 7 bases between the germline ends. The germline V gene has CDR1 SEHNR and CDR2 FQNEAQ (reference sequence). CDR3 length equals 12 residues. CDR3 sequence reads: CASSLMDYGYTF. CDR3 sequence (DNA): TGTGCCAGCAGCTTGATGGATTATGGCTACACCTTC.

The DNA for the CDR3 is TGTGCCAGCAGTGAAACGACAGGGACTTATGGCTACACCTTC. This encodes CASSETTGTYGYTF. The V and J genes are TRBV6-1 and TRBJ1-2; 7 nucleotides match TRBD1. Losses at the gene ends were 2 bases for V and 5 bases for J; bases not matched to a gene: 5. Germline CDR1 is MNHNS and CDR2 is SASEGT. This CDR3 has 14 residues.

The rearrangement joins TRBV2 to TRBJ2-2; TRBD2 aligns across 9 bases. Germline values: CDR1 SNHLY, CDR2 FYNNEI. The CDR3 loop spans 16 amino acids. The V and J ends lost 5 bases and 8 bases, in that order; junction bases with no gene match: 12. The CDR3 sequence: CASSNSGSEVGGELFF. CDR3 bases: TGTGCCAGCAGTAATAGCGGGAGTGAGGTTGGTGGGGAGCTGTTTTTT.

The chain is built from TRBV29-1 and TRBJ2-3, with a possible D match to TRBD2 (5 bases). Germline V gives CDR1 SQVTM, CDR2 ANQGSEA. This CDR3 contains 13 residues. The V end lost 6 bases, the J end lost 0 bases, and 10 bases lay between the germline ends. CDR3 protein: CSVERSSTDTQYF. For the CDR3, the DNA is TGCAGCGTGGAGCGGAGTAGCACAGATACGCAGTATTTT.

The V gene is TRBV27, the J gene TRBJ1-2; the match to TRBD1 covers 8 bases. V lost 5 bases, J lost 7 bases, and 6 bases stayed unmatched. The CDR3 length is 13 residues. CDR1 and CDR2 (germline): MNHEY, SMNVEV (reference sequence). The CDR3 DNA reads as TGTGCCAGCAGTCGCCAGGGGGCTTCTGGCTACACCTTC. Protein: CASSRQGASGYTF.

The gene calls are TRBV7-9 and TRBJ2-5; D is uncertain. Per germline, CDR1 SEHNR and CDR2 FQNEAQ (reference sequence). The CDR3 consists of 15 residues. V lost 6 bases and J 1 base, leaving 15 bases between the germline ends. The CDR3 sequence is CASSWVVSIQETQYF. In DNA, the CDR3 is TGTGCCAGCAGTTGGGTGGTATCAATCCAAGAGACCCAGTACTTC.

The J gene is TRBJ2-5, the V gene TRBV5-6; no clear D. CDR3 size: 15 residues. Germline loops: CDR1 SGHDT, CDR2 YYEEEE. V was cut by 2 bases and J by 1 base, with 12 bases left in between. For the CDR3, the DNA is TGTGCCAGCAGCTTAGGGTTTTCTAGCCAAGAGACCCAGTACTTC. Protein sequence: CASSLGFSSQETQYF.

This chain connects TRBV6-5 to TRBJ2-5, with D unresolved. V gave up 6 bases and J gave up 3 bases, with 14 bases separating them. This CDR3 comprises 14 residues. Germline V gives CDR1 MNHEY, CDR2 SVGAGI. The CDR3 loop reads CASRGGWGKETQYF. The CDR3 DNA is TGTGCCAGCAGGGGTGGGTGGGGAAAAGAGACCCAGTACTTC.